This T cell receptor beta chain is drawn from a study of T cell responses to AZD1222 COVID-19 vaccine. For the study at large: Whether given at about 4 or about 12 weeks, second doses were pooled.

General study findings and limits: Sampling captured repertoires only after the peak T cell response. Reports indicate that nearly half of spike-specific TCRs are directed at unmutated variant regions. CD4 TCRs linked to vaccination spanned spike, dominating at 160-218 and 743-854.

This table comes from immunoSEQ multiplex PCR, and its TCRdb copy is limited to in-frame clones, with some not included. Of 200,000 or so clones listed, about 94% were seen once; the top ten hold roughly 8.4%. The V end was cut by 5 bases, the J end by 0 bases, with 17 bases between. Germline V lookup: CDR1 MDHEN, CDR2 SYDVKM. The CDR3 contains 18 residues. Only one count was recorded for this clone. The antigen is unknown. This receptor was identified in an adult in good health. The genes are TRBV28 and TRBJ2-6, with a possible D match to TRBD2 (6 bases). Material: peripheral blood, obtained on day 0 of AZD1222 vaccination. The CDR3 bases are TGTGCCAGCAGTACAGGTTTCGGGGGACCCTCTGGGGCCAACGTCCTGACTTTC. Translation gives CASSTGFGGPSGANVLTF.